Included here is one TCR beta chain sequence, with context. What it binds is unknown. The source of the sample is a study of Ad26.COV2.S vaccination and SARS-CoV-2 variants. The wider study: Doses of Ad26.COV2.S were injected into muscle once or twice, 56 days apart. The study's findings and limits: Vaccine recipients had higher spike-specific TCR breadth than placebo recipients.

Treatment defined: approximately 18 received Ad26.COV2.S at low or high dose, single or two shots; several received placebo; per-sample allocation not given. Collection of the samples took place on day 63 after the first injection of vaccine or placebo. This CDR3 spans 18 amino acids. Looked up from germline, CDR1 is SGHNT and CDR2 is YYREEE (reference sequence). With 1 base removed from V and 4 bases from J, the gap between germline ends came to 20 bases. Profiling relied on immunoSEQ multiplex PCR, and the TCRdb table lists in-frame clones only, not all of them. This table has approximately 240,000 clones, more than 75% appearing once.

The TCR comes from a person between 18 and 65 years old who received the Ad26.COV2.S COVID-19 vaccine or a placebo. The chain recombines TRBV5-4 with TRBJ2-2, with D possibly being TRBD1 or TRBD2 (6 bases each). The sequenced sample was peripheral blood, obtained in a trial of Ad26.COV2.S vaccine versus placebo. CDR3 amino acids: CASSLNRGGGSITGELFF. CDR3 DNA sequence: TGTGCCAGCAGCTTGAACCGTGGAGGGGGATCGATCACCGGGGAGCTGTTTTTT.